This TCR beta chain derives from a study of shared clonotypes between healthy human individuals. Germline-derived CDR1 and CDR2 are LGHNA and YSLEER. Trimming cost V 5 bases and J 0 bases; bases outside gene matches: 4. The CDR3 contains 15 residues. Researchers divided each subset's genomic DNA evenly across several immunoSEQ plates. Roughly 200 ng DNA, around 30,000 T cell genomes, went into each sorted-subset replicate PCR. Profiling relied on immunoSEQ multiplex PCR, and the TCRdb table lists in-frame clones only, not all of them. The repertoire holds 1 million to 1.3 million clones, with more than 75% as singletons. From CD4+ cells came CD45RA+ naive and CD45RA-negative memory subsets. Study-wide results and caveats: Non-shared clonotypes displayed generation probabilities falling below those of clonotypes present in all four donors.

A word on this clone: The antigen remains undetermined.

Sequencing was done on a sample of memory CD4+ T cells from PBMCs. Stated subset: CD45RA-negative fraction. This clonotype originated in a man between 18 and 29 years old in good health. Some clones in this sample may be carry-over from other donors' samples. The rearrangement joins TRBV4-3 to TRBJ2-1, with TRBD2 identical over 7 bases. CDR3 sequence: CASSGGVDSYNEQFF. For the CDR3, the DNA is TGCGCCAGCAGCGGGGGGGTGGACTCCTACAATGAGCAGTTCTTC.